These 2 T cell receptor beta chains were sequenced from one sample in a study of monozygotic twins with cystic fibrosis (dated by TCRdb to the early 2020s). The protocol used for the library was the immunoSEQ multiplex PCR assay. In its TCRdb copy, this immuneACCESS table keeps in-frame sequences only and misses some clones. Where compared with another copy, unresolved V genes explain less than half of these, and the others have no known cause. The sample yields tens of thousands of clones; 75% to 90% were counted once. Clones ranked in the top ten supply around 1.5% of the sample. The sequenced material came from blood. The receptors come from a girl aged 2 to 9 with cystic fibrosis.

The V and J genes are TRBV27 and TRBJ2-3; 8 positions agree with TRBD1. CDR3 length: 16 amino acids. With 7 bases clipped from V and 1 base from J, the junction kept 10 bases outside the gene matches. CDR1 and CDR2 from the germline V gene are MNHEY and SMNVEV (reference sequence). CDR3 bases: TGTGCCAGCACAAACTTCAGGGGGCTTGGCACAGATACGCAGTATTTT. It translates to CASTNFRGLGTDTQYF.

The chain couples TRBV30 to TRBJ2-5; TRBD2 matches 9 bases. The CDR3 contains 20 residues. Germline trimming cut 0 bases from V and 7 bases from J; bases unmatched to any gene: 24. From germline, CDR1 is GTSNPN and CDR2 SVGIG (reference sequence). The CDR3 nucleotides are TGTGCCTGGAGTGTGCTCCTCCGGGACCCTCCCGTTGGGCGGGGGGGGACCCAGTACTTC. Amino acid sequence: CAWSVLLRDPPVGRGGTQYF.